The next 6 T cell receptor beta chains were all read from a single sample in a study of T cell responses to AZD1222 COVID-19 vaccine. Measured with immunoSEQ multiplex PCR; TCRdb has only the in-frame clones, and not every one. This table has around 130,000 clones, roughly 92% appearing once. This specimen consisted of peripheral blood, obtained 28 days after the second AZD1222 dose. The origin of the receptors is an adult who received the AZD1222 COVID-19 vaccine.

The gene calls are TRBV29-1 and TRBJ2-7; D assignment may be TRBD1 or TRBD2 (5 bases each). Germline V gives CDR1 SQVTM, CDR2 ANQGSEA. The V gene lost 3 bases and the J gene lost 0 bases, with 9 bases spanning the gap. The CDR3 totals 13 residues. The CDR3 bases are TGCAGCGTTGAGGCAGGGAGCTCCTACGAGCAGTACTTC. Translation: CSVEAGSSYEQYF.

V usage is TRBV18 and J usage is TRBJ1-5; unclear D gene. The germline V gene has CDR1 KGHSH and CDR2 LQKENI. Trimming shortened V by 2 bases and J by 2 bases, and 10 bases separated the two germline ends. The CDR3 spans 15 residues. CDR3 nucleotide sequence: TGTGCCAGCTCACCAACGGACGGACGCAATCAGCCCCAGCATTTT. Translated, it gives CASSPTDGRNQPQHF.

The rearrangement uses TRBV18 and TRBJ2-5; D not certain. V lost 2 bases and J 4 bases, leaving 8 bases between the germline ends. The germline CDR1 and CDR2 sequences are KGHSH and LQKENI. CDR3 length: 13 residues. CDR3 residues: CASSPVSRETQYF. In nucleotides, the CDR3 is TGTGCCAGCTCACCAGTCTCACGAGAGACCCAGTACTTC. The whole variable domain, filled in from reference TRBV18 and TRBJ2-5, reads NAGVMQNPRHLVRRRGQEARLRCSPMKGHSHVYWYRQLPEEGLKFMVYLQKENIIDESGMPKERFSAEFPKEGPSILRIQQVVRGDSAAYFCASSPVSRETQYFGPGTRLLVL.

The CDR3 protein is CASSLLAGAYNEQFF. In DNA form, the CDR3 reads TGTGCCAGCAGCTTACTAGCGGGGGCATATAATGAGCAGTTCTTC. The rearrangement uses TRBV7-3 and TRBJ2-1; 10 nucleotides match TRBD2. Germline V CDR1 and CDR2: SGHTA, FQGTGA. The CDR3 consists of 15 residues. V lost 2 bases to trimming and J lost 7 bases; unmatched junction nucleotides: 5.

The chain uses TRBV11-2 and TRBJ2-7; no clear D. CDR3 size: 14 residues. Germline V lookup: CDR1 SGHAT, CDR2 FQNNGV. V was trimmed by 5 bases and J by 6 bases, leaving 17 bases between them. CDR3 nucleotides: TGTGCCAGCAGCCCCTGGGCGGCAGCTCTCGAGCAGTACTTC. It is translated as CASSPWAAALEQYF.

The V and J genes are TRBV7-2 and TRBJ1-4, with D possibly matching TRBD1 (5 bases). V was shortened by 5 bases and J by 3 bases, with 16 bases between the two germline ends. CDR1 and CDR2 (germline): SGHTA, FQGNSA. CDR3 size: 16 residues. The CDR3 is CASSRNTGSPNEKLFF. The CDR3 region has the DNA TGTGCCAGCAGCCGTAATACAGGATCTCCTAATGAAAAACTGTTTTTT.